The present TCR beta chain was sequenced within a study of CD8 T cells in ankylosing spondylitis. This clonotype occurred a few times. Its antigen is currently unknown. Study findings and constraints: Ankylosing spondylitis blood appeared to carry a characteristic TCR beta motif of roughly 8 highly homologous variants. Some of the motif variants had earlier been found in reactive arthritis patients' fluid and blood.

V shed 3 bases and J 0 bases; nucleotides not matched to a gene: 8. CDR3 size: 19 residues. Germline CDR1 LGHNA, CDR2 YSLEER. Each CDR3 protein is one row after TCRdb ran MiXCR on the 5' RACE reads. The sample consists of 250,000 to 350,000 distinct CDR3 sequences, 20% to 25% of them appearing once. Input material: blood, either unsorted or a sorted T cell fraction (not recorded which). The origin of this receptor is a female donor with ankylosing spondylitis or in good health (not recorded which). The chain recombines TRBV4-3 with TRBJ2-3; 14 nucleotides line up with TRBD2. The chain's CDR3 is CASSHAGTSGSISTDTQYF. CDR3 in DNA: TGCGCCAGCAGCCATGCCGGGACTAGCGGGAGTATAAGCACAGATACGCAGTATTTT.